Listed below are T cell receptor beta chains from one sample, sequenced in a study of cytomegalovirus exposure and HLA in healthy donors. Produced via immunoSEQ multiplex PCR; TCRdb's table is partial and in-frame only. The sample holds about 130,000 clones, over 70% seen once. The material sequenced was PBMCs. Receptor source: a woman aged 55 to 70 in good health and CMV-seropositive. Each CDR3 is given with its conserved first and last residue. A D gene is named only where the DNA matches it firmly. Not all rows give a size; the values are once, few, many and, for expanded clones, a class.

TRBJ1-2	NA	TRBD1	TRBV7-2	TGTGCCAGCAGCTTAGTTCACGGACAGGGCACAGTAAACTATGGCTACACCTTC	CASSLVHGQGTVNYGYTF
TRBJ2-7	NA	TRBD2	TRBV19	TGTGCCAGTAGTCCCTCCTCCTCCTCTAGCGGGGGCGTGCAGTACTTC	CASSPSSSSSGGVQYF
TRBJ1-1	NA	TRBD1	TRBV13	TGTGCCAGCAGCCAAGGAGGGGGCATGGGAGCTTTCTTT	CASSQGGGMGAFF
TRBJ2-7	few	TRBD1	TRBV7-9	TGTGCCAGCAGCCCCAGGACAGGGGTAAACGAGCAGTACTTC	CASSPRTGVNEQYF
TRBJ1-6	once	TRBD1	TRBV2	TGTGCCAGCGGACAGGGATCACCCCTCCACTTT	CASGQGSPLHF
TRBJ2-6	NA	NA	TRBV18	TGTGCCACCCTCAGCGAAACTGGGGCCAACGTCCTGACTTTC	CATLSETGANVLTF
TRBJ1-1	few	NA	TRBV6-6	TGTGCCAGCAGTAACCAGGGTACTGAAGCTTTCTTT	CASSNQGTEAFF
TRBJ1-6	once	NA	TRBV7-9	TGTGCCAGCAGGGCGGGGGGTCGGGGGGATAATTCACCCCTCCACTTT	CASRAGGRGDNSPLHF
TRBJ1-4	NA	NA	TRBV27	TGTGCCAGCAGTTCGTACAGGGTGACTAATGAAAAACTGTTTTTT	CASSSYRVTNEKLFF
TRBJ1-1	NA	NA	TRBV15	TGTGCCACCAACCCCGGGGGGGGTGGAAGCACTGAAGCTTTCTTT	CATNPGGGGSTEAFF
TRBJ2-7	NA	TRBD1	TRBV9	TGTGCCAGCAGCGCCGGTGGAAGGACAGGAGCCTACGAGCAGTACTTC	CASSAGGRTGAYEQYF
TRBJ2-7	NA	TRBD2	TRBV2	TGTGCCAGCACCCCCCGGGGGGAGGGCTACGAGCAGTACTTC	CASTPRGEGYEQYF
TRBJ1-1	NA	NA	TRBV19	TGTGCCAGTGGCCCCAGCGCGATAACAAGAAACACTGAAGCTTTCTTT	CASGPSAITRNTEAFF
TRBJ2-1	few	NA	TRBV5-1	TGCGCCAGCAGCTGGAGCGGAATCTCCTACAATGAGCAGTTCTTC	CASSWSGISYNEQFF